The 30 T cell receptor beta chains reported below all come from one sample, sequenced in a study of cytomegalovirus exposure and HLA in healthy donors. 13 Jbeta primers and 60 Vbeta primers were used for the PCR. Libraries were prepared by immunoSEQ multiplex PCR; TCRdb keeps only in-frame clonotypes and omits some of them. The data contain about 120,000 clones, around 70% of them singletons. Sequences were obtained from PBMCs. The receptor set was obtained from a woman aged 18-29 years in good health and CMV-seronegative.

This clone has only a few counts. V usage is TRBV30 and J usage is TRBJ1-4; D remains ambiguous. Per the germline V gene, CDR1 is GTSNPN and CDR2 is SVGIG (reference sequence). V was trimmed by 3 bases and J by 6 bases, leaving 17 bases between them. This CDR3 spans 15 amino acids. The CDR3 sequence is CAWSPAPVGDEKLFF. In DNA, the CDR3 is TGTGCCTGGAGCCCTGCCCCGGTTGGAGATGAAAAACTGTTTTTT.

V and J are TRBV29-1 and TRBJ1-6; 9 positions match TRBD1. The CDR3 has 14 amino acids. The germline V gene has CDR1 SQVTM and CDR2 ANQGSEA. J was trimmed by 7 bases and V by 4 bases; bases with no gene match: 5. The CDR3 here is CSVGGDRANSPLHF. The CDR3 nucleotides read TGCAGCGTTGGTGGGGACAGGGCGAATTCACCCCTCCACTTT.

This clone appeared once. The rearrangement links TRBV10-2 to TRBJ2-3; weak D call: TRBD1 (6 bases). This CDR3 spans 13 amino acids. V was pared by 10 bases and J by 4 bases, with 15 bases between. Germline CDR1 reads WSHSY; CDR2 reads SAAADI. CDR3 bases: TGCGCCACCTCGTTACAGGGACCAGATACGCAGTATTTT. This translates into CATSLQGPDTQYF.

V usage is TRBV6-1 and J usage is TRBJ1-5; TRBD1 matches 9 bases. V shed 8 bases, J shed 5 bases, and the junction held 1 base outside the gene matches. The V gene's germline CDR1 is MNHNS and CDR2 SASEGT. The CDR3 sequence is 12 residues long. CDR3 residues: CASRDRDQPQHF. The CDR3 DNA sequence: TGTGCCAGCCGGGACAGGGATCAGCCCCAGCATTTT.

This chain connects TRBV6-1 to TRBJ1-1, with D maybe TRBD1 (6 bases). The V end lost 6 bases, the J end lost 5 bases, and 16 bases lay between the germline ends. The germline V gene encodes CDR1 MNHNS and CDR2 SASEGT. The CDR3 runs to 14 residues. The CDR3 region is CASSSTGGGTEAFF. CDR3 bases: TGTGCCAGCAGCTCGACAGGTGGCGGAACTGAAGCTTTCTTT.

This clone is a singleton in its sample. The rearrangement links TRBV6-6 to TRBJ2-2; possibly TRBD2 for D (7 bases). Looked up from germline, CDR1 is MNHNY and CDR2 is SVGAGI (reference sequence). CDR3 length: 13 amino acids. Trimming removed 7 bases at V and 5 bases at J, with 11 bases between. The CDR3 is CASMGGGTGELFF. The CDR3 DNA reads TGTGCCAGCATGGGAGGGGGGACCGGGGAGCTGTTTTTT.

The chain links TRBV2 to TRBJ2-1, with 9 bases lining up with TRBD1. The V gene end was trimmed by 8 bases and the J gene end by 4 bases; junction bases not matched to a gene: 9. This CDR3 contains 15 residues. Germline V lookup: CDR1 SNHLY, CDR2 FYNNEI. CDR3 loop: CASGGQGSFYNEQFF. The CDR3 coding sequence is TGTGCCAGCGGGGGACAGGGAAGTTTTTACAATGAGCAGTTCTTC.

J is TRBJ1-4 and V is TRBV18; D is unclear. V was cut by 3 bases and J by 8 bases, with 13 bases left in between. The CDR3 is made up of 14 amino acids. From germline, CDR1 is KGHSH and CDR2 LQKENI. The CDR3 DNA follows: TGTGCCAGCTCACCGTCGTTTAGGAGGGAAAAACTGTTTTTT. Translating it yields CASSPSFRREKLFF.

This clone was observed once. In DNA, the CDR3 is TGCGCCAGCAGCCAAGCAGGGGGCTACTACGAGCAGTACTTC. Translated: CASSQAGGYYEQYF. The chain joins TRBV4-1 to TRBJ2-7; TRBD1 agrees at 8 bases. V shed 1 base and J 3 bases; nucleotides not matched to a gene: 2. Germline CDR1 and CDR2: MGHRA and YSYEKL. The CDR3 contains 14 residues.

This clone was seen a single time. The chain uses TRBV9 and TRBJ2-7; 8 bases are shared with TRBD2. The CDR3 spans 15 residues. Germline V lookup: CDR1 SGDLS, CDR2 YYNGEE. J lost 4 bases, V lost 0 bases, and 6 bases had no gene match. The CDR3 loop is CASSVGPGGRYEQYF. Here the CDR3 DNA reads TGTGCCAGCAGCGTAGGCCCGGGGGGGAGGTACGAGCAGTACTTC.

This sequence joins TRBV2 and TRBJ1-2; weak D call: TRBD1 (5 bases). V lost 5 bases and J lost 2, with 9 bases in between. The CDR3 contains 13 residues. Germline-derived CDR1 and CDR2 are SNHLY and FYNNEI. The CDR3: CASSKGLNYGYTF. CDR3 DNA sequence: TGTGCCAGCAGTAAGGGGTTAAACTATGGCTACACCTTC.

The chain employs TRBV7-2 and TRBJ1-1, with 8 nucleotides matching TRBD1. V lost 5 bases to trimming and J lost 4 bases; unmatched junction nucleotides: 6. The V gene's germline CDR1 is SGHTA and CDR2 FQGNSA. CDR3 length: 14 residues. The CDR3 DNA is TGTGCCAGCAGCCTGACAGGGGTCCGCACTGAAGCTTTCTTT. Translation: CASSLTGVRTEAFF.

The chain couples TRBV19 to TRBJ1-2, with TRBD1 as a possible D gene (5 bases). The CDR3 consists of 14 residues. V was clipped by 6 bases and J by 6 bases, with 17 bases between them. The germline V gene has CDR1 LNHDA and CDR2 SQIVND (reference sequence). The CDR3 sequence is CASRKTAPEHGYTF. The CDR3 DNA reads as TGTGCCAGTAGAAAGACAGCTCCTGAGCATGGCTACACCTTC.

V and J are TRBV5-1 and TRBJ2-5, with 11 bases matching TRBD2. CDR1 and CDR2 from the germline V gene are SGHRS and YFSETQ. CDR3 size: 14 residues. The ends lost 2 bases at V and 5 bases at J; junction bases unmatched: 2. CDR3 loop: CASSFSGGAETQYF. The CDR3 nucleotides are TGCGCCAGCAGCTTTAGCGGGGGGGCGGAGACCCAGTACTTC.

The chain couples TRBV9 to TRBJ2-2; 8 bases are shared with TRBD1. J lost 6 bases, V lost 2 bases, and 15 bases had no gene match. CDR1 is SGDLS and CDR2 is YYNGEE in the germline V gene. CDR3 size: 18 residues. In nucleotides, the CDR3 is TGTGCCAGCAGCGTTTATCGGGACAGGAATCTTGTGGCCGGGGAGCTGTTTTTT. Its translation: CASSVYRDRNLVAGELFF.

This sequence joins TRBV7-8 and TRBJ2-1; 9 bases are a match to TRBD1. V shed 8 bases, J shed 4 bases, and the junction held 6 bases outside the gene matches. Per germline, CDR1 SGHVS and CDR2 FQNEAQ. CDR3 size: 14 residues. CDR3 DNA sequence: TGTGCCAGCTCGAGGGACAGGGATTACAATGAGCAGTTCTTC. Protein sequence: CASSRDRDYNEQFF.

The V gene is TRBV2, the J gene TRBJ1-1; D gene unclear. CDR1 and CDR2 from the germline V gene are SNHLY and FYNNEI. The CDR3 covers 13 residues. Between the trimmed V and J ends, which lost 6 bases and 2 bases, there was a span of 10 bases. For the CDR3, the DNA is TGTGCCAGCAGGGTGTCCTATAACACTGAAGCTTTCTTT. It is translated as CASRVSYNTEAFF.

The chain joins TRBV18 to TRBJ1-1, with unresolved D. Deletions cut 2 bases from V and 0 bases from J, with 4 bases between. The CDR3 length is 13 residues. Germline lookup yields CDR1 KGHSH and CDR2 LQKENI. The CDR3 DNA reads TGTGCCAGCTCACCAGGGCTGAACACTGAAGCTTTCTTT. This gives the protein CASSPGLNTEAFF.

This clone was counted only a few times. The chain uses TRBV30 and TRBJ2-5, with 9 bases lining up with TRBD2. Judging by the DNA end, TRBJ2-7 fits better; the J call may be wrong. Per germline, CDR1 GTSNPN and CDR2 SVGIG (reference sequence). The CDR3 extends over 12 amino acids. The CDR3 sequence: CASSSGGYEQYF. CDR3 nucleotide sequence: TGTGCCTCAAGTAGCGGGGGTTACGAGCAGTACTTC.

The V and J genes are TRBV5-1 and TRBJ1-1, with 7 bases that match TRBD1. The ends lost 4 bases at V and 0 bases at J; junction bases unmatched: 3. This CDR3 is built from 14 residues. Germline CDR1 is SGHRS and CDR2 is YFSETQ. The DNA of the CDR3 is TGCGCCAGCAGCCCGGGACAGATGAACACTGAAGCTTTCTTT. This codes for CASSPGQMNTEAFF. The variable domain in full, with the rest retrieved from reference TRBV5-1 and TRBJ1-1, is KAGVTQTPRYLIKTRGQQVTLSCSPISGHRSVSWYQQTPGQGLQFLFEYFSETQRNKGNFPGRFSGRQFSNSRSEMNVSTLELGDSALYLCASSPGQMNTEAFFGQGTRLTVV.

The genes are TRBV6-4 and TRBJ2-2, with D possibly being TRBD1 (6 bases). Per germline, CDR1 MRHNA and CDR2 SNTAGT. The V gene lost 6 bases and the J gene lost 4 bases, with 18 bases spanning the gap. The length of the CDR3 is 16 residues. CDR3 sequence: CASSSTAGVSTGELFF. CDR3 DNA sequence: TGTGCCAGCAGCTCCACCGCAGGGGTGAGCACCGGGGAGCTGTTTTTT.

In its sample, this clone was seen once. CDR3 coding DNA: TGCGCCAGCAGTCTGCTCACCGGGAGGGAAGGGACTGAAGCTTTCTTT. It specifies CASSLLTGREGTEAFF. The chain recombines TRBV5-1 with TRBJ1-1; no reliable D call. Trimming removed 5 bases at V and 5 bases at J, with 22 bases between. CDR3 size: 16 residues. Germline values: CDR1 SGHRS, CDR2 YFSETQ.

The chain combines TRBV28 with TRBJ1-2; 8 bases fit TRBD1. Trimming took 5 bases from V and 8 from J; bases not matched to a gene: 13. CDR1 is MDHEN, CDR2 SYDVKM, per germline. This CDR3 contains 15 residues. The CDR3 DNA reads as TGTGCCAGCAGTACATACAGGGGGGGAATGTGGGGCTACACCTTC. Amino acid sequence: CASSTYRGGMWGYTF.

V is TRBV5-1 and J is TRBJ2-7; D uncertain. The CDR3 contains 13 residues. Germline V gene lookup returns CDR1 SGHRS and CDR2 YFSETQ. V lost 2 bases and J 1 base, leaving 7 bases between the germline ends. The CDR3 is CASSFDQSYEQYF. For the CDR3, the DNA is TGCGCCAGCAGCTTTGATCAGTCCTACGAGCAGTACTTC.

The chain uses TRBV15 and TRBJ1-2; possibly TRBD1 for D (5 bases). Trimming shortened V by 0 bases and J by 6 bases, and 17 bases separated the two germline ends. Germline values: CDR1 LNHNV, CDR2 YYDKDF (reference sequence). This CDR3 spans 16 amino acids. DNA for the CDR3: TGTGCCACCAGCAGAGACCTAGGGACTGGAGGGGATGGCTACACCTTC. This gives the protein CATSRDLGTGGDGYTF.

This clone occurred once. The V gene is TRBV4-1, the J gene TRBJ1-5; maybe TRBD1 (5 bases). This CDR3 is built from 13 residues. Germline lookup yields CDR1 MGHRA and CDR2 YSYEKL. Trimming shortened V by 1 base and J by 7 bases, and 8 bases separated the two germline ends. The CDR3 loop reads CASSQGGEQPQHF. CDR3 nucleotides: TGCGCCAGCAGCCAAGGGGGGGAACAGCCCCAGCATTTT.

This chain links TRBV5-6 with TRBJ1-2, with 10 positions matching TRBD1. Trimming cost V 4 bases and J 4 bases; bases outside gene matches: 4. The length of the CDR3 is 14 residues. Germline V CDR1 and CDR2: SGHDT, YYEEEE. The CDR3 DNA is TGTGCCAGCAGCATGGGACAGGGGCGCTATGGCTACACCTTC. Translated: CASSMGQGRYGYTF.

In this sample, this clone turned up a few times. This rearrangement joins TRBV6-5 to TRBJ1-6; TRBD1 is a possible D gene (5 bases). Germline V gene data show CDR1 as MNHEY and CDR2 as SVGAGI. CDR3 length equals 15 residues. V gave up 0 bases and J gave up 6 bases, with 9 bases separating them. Here the CDR3 DNA reads TGTGCCAGCAGTTACTCGAGGCAGGGTAATTCACCCCTCCACTTT. It translates to CASSYSRQGNSPLHF.

The J gene is TRBJ1-4, the V gene TRBV6-1, with no clear D. Per the germline V gene, CDR1 is MNHNS and CDR2 is SASEGT. The V end lost 2 bases, the J end lost 13 bases, and 8 bases lay between the germline ends. The length of the CDR3 is 11 residues. The CDR3 DNA reads as TGTGCCAGCAGTGAAATTTCTAGACTGTTTTTT. It is translated as CASSEISRLFF.

This clone appeared once. The CDR3 spells CASSSPTSGGAMEQFF. The CDR3 bases are TGTGCCAGCAGTTCGCCGACTAGCGGGGGGGCTATGGAGCAGTTCTTC. This sequence joins TRBV2 and TRBJ2-1; TRBD2 matches 14 bases. Germline CDR1 is SNHLY and CDR2 is FYNNEI. Trimming at V came to 5 bases and at J to 10 bases, leaving 10 bases not matched to a gene. There are 16 residues in the CDR3. Full variable domain (missing parts from reference TRBV2 and TRBJ2-1): EPEVTQTPSHQVTQMGQEVILRCVPISNHLYFYWYRQILGQKVEFLVSFYNNEISEKSEIFDDQFSVERPDGSNFTLKIRSTKLEDSAMYFCASSSPTSGGAMEQFFGPGTRLTVL.